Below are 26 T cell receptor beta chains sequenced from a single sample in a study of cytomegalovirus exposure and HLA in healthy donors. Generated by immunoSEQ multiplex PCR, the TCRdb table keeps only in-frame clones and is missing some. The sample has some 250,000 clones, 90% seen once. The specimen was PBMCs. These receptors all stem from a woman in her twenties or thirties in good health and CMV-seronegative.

The CDR3 nucleotides are TGTGCCAGCAGTGAACTGGGCGGGAGACCCGAGCAGTACTTC. The encoded protein is CASSELGGRPEQYF. J is TRBJ2-7 and V is TRBV25-1; 7 bases are a match to TRBD2. The CDR3 is 14 residues long. CDR1 MGHDK and CDR2 SYGVNS come from the germline V gene. Trimming removed 2 bases from V and 6 bases from J; junction bases left unmatched: 7.

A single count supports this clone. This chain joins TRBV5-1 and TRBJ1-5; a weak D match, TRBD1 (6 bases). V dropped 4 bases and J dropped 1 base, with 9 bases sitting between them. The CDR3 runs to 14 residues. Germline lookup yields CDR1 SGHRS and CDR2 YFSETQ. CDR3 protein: CASSIGGSNQPQHF. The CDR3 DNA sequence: TGCGCCAGCAGCATAGGGGGGAGCAATCAGCCCCAGCATTTT. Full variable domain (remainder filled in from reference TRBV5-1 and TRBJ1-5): KAGVTQTPRYLIKTRGQQVTLSCSPISGHRSVSWYQQTPGQGLQFLFEYFSETQRNKGNFPGRFSGRQFSNSRSEMNVSTLELGDSALYLCASSIGGSNQPQHFGDGTRLSIL.

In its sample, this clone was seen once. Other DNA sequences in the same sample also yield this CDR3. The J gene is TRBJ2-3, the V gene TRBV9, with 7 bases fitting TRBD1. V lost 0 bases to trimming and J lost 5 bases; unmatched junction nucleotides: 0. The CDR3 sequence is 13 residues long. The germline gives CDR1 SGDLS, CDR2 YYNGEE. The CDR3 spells CASSVGQGDTQYF. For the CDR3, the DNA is TGTGCCAGCAGCGTAGGACAGGGAGATACGCAGTATTTT.

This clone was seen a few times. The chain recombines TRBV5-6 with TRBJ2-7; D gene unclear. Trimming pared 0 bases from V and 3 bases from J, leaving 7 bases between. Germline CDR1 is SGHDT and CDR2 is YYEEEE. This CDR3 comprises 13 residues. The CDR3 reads CASSLGVIYEQYF. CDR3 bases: TGTGCCAGCAGCTTGGGAGTGATCTACGAGCAGTACTTC.

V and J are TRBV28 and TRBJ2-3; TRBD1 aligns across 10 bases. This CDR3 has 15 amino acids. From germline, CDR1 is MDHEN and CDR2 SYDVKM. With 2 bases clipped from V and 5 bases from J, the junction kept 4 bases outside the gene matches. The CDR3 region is CASSLQGDRGDTQYF. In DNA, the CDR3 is TGTGCCAGCAGTTTACAGGGGGACAGGGGAGATACGCAGTATTTT.

CDR3 in amino acids: CATSSGTFYEQYF. DNA of the CDR3: TGTGCCACCAGCAGCGGGACATTTTACGAGCAGTACTTC. This chain links TRBV15 with TRBJ2-7; D is perhaps TRBD1 (6 bases). The V gene lost 3 bases and the J gene lost 4 bases, with 10 bases spanning the gap. The CDR3 runs to 13 residues. Germline V gene data show CDR1 as LNHNV and CDR2 as YYDKDF (reference sequence). Full variable domain (remainder filled in from reference TRBV15 and TRBJ2-7): DAMVIQNPRYQVTQFGKPVTLSCSQTLNHNVMYWYQQKSSQAPKLLFHYYDKDFNNEADTPDNFQSRRPNTSFCFLDIRSPGLGDTAMYLCATSSGTFYEQYFGPGTRLTVT.

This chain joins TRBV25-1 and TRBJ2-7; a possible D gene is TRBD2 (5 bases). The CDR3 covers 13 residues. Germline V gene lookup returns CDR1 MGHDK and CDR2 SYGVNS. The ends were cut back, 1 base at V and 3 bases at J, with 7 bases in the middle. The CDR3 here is CASSEFGVYEQYF. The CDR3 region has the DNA TGTGCCAGCAGTGAATTCGGGGTCTACGAGCAGTACTTC.

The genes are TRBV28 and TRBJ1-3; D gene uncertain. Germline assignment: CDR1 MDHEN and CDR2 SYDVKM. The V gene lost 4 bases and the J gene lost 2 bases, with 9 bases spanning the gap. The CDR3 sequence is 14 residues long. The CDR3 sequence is CASSSQRPGNTIYF. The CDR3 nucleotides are TGTGCCAGCAGTTCCCAGAGGCCTGGAAACACCATATATTTT.

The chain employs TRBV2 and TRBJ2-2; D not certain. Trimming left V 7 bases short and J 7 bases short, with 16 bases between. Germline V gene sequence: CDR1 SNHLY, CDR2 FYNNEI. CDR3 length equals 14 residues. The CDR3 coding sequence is TGTGCCAGCATCCCGCCGCGGCGCGGCGGGGAGCTGTTTTTT. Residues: CASIPPRRGGELFF. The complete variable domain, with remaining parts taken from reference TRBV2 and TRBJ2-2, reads EPEVTQTPSHQVTQMGQEVILRCVPISNHLYFYWYRQILGQKVEFLVSFYNNEISEKSEIFDDQFSVERPDGSNFTLKIRSTKLEDSAMYFCASIPPRRGGELFFGEGSRLTVL.

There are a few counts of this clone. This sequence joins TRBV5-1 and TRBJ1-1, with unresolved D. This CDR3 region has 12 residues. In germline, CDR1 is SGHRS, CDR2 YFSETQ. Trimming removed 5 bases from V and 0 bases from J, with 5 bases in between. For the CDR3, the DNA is TGCGCCAGCAGACAGATGAACACTGAAGCTTTCTTT. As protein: CASRQMNTEAFF.

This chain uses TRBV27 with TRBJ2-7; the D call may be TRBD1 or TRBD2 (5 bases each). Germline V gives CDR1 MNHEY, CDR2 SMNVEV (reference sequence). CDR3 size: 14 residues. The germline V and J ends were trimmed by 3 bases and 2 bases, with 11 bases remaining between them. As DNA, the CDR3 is TGTGCCAGCAGTTTTGTGGGACCAGCCTACGAGCAGTACTTC. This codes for CASSFVGPAYEQYF.

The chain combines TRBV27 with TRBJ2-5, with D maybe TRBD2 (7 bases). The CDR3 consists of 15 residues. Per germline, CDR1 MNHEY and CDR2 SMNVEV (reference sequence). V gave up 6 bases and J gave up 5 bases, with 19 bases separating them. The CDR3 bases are TGTGCCAGCAGCCCTTTTGGGGGGGGCTTGGAGACCCAGTACTTC. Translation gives CASSPFGGGLETQYF.

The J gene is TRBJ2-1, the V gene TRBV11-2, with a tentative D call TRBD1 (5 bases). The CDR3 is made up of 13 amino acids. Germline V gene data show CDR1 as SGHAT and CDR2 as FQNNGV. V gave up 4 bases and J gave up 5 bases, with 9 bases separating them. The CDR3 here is CASSWGYDNEQFF. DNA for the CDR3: TGTGCCAGCAGCTGGGGCTACGACAATGAGCAGTTCTTC.

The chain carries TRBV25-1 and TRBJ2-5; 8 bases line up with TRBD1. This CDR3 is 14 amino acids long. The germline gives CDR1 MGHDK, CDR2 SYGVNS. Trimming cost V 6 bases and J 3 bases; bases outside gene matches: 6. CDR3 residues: CASSRQDREETQYF. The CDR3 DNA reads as TGTGCCAGCAGCCGGCAGGACAGGGAAGAGACCCAGTACTTC. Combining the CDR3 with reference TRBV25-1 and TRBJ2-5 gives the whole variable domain EADIYQTPRYLVIGTGKKITLECSQTMGHDKMYWYQQDPGMELHLIHYSYGVNSTEKGDLSSESTVSRIRTEHFPLTLESARPSHTSQYLCASSRQDREETQYFGPGTRLLVL.

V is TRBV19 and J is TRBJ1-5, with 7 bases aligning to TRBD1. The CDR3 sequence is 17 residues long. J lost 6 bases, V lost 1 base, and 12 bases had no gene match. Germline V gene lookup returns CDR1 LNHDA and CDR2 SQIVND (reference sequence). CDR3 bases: TGTGCCAGTAGTATAGGAGGGGGCGCGGGGGCTTCTCAGCCCCAGCATTTT. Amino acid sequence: CASSIGGGAGASQPQHF.

The CDR3 here is CASSFQGGGETQYF. CDR3 nucleotides: TGTGCCAGCAGCTTCCAGGGAGGGGGAGAGACCCAGTACTTC. The V and J genes are TRBV13 and TRBJ2-5, with a tentative D call TRBD2 (7 bases). Germline V gene lookup returns CDR1 PRHDT and CDR2 FYEKMQ (reference sequence). The V gene lost 3 bases and the J gene lost 4 bases, with 12 bases spanning the gap. The CDR3 extends over 14 amino acids.

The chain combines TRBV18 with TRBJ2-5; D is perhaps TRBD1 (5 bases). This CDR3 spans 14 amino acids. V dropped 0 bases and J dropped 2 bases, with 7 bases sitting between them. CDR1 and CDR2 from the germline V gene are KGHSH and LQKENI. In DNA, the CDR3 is TGTGCCAGCTCACCACCCCGGACACAAGAGACCCAGTACTTC. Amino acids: CASSPPRTQETQYF.

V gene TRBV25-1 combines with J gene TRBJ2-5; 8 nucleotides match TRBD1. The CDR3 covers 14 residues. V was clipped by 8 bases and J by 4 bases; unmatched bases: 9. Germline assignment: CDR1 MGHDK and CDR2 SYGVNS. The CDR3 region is CASGTRTGTETQYF. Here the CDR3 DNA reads TGTGCCAGCGGCACCAGGACAGGGACAGAGACCCAGTACTTC.

DNA for the CDR3: TGTGCCAGCAGTTTCGAGCGGGAGACCTACGAGCAGTACTTC. Protein: CASSFERETYEQYF. The chain uses TRBV28 and TRBJ2-7; the match to TRBD2 covers 8 bases. J was trimmed by 2 bases and V by 3 bases; bases with no gene match: 3. Germline V gives CDR1 MDHEN, CDR2 SYDVKM. CDR3 length: 14 amino acids.

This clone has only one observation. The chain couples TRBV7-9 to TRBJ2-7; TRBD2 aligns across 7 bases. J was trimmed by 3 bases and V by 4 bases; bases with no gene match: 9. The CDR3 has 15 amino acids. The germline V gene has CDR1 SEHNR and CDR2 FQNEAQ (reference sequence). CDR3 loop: CASSYATSAYYEQYF. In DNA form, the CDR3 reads TGTGCCAGCAGCTACGCAACTAGCGCCTACTACGAGCAGTACTTC.

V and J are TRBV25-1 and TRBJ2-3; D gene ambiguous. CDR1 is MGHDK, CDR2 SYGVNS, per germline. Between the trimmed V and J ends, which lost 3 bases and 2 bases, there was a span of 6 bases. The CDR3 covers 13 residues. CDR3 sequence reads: CASSDHYTDTQYF. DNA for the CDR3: TGTGCCAGCAGTGACCACTACACAGATACGCAGTATTTT. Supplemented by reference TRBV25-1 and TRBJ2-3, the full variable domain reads EADIYQTPRYLVIGTGKKITLECSQTMGHDKMYWYQQDPGMELHLIHYSYGVNSTEKGDLSSESTVSRIRTEHFPLTLESARPSHTSQYLCASSDHYTDTQYFGPGTRLTVL.

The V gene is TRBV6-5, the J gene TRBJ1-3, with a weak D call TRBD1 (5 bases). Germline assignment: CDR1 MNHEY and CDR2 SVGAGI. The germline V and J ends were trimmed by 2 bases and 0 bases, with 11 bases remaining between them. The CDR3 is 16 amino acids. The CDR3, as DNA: TGTGCCAGCAGTTACGCACAGGTTTTCTCTGGAAACACCATATATTTT. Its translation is CASSYAQVFSGNTIYF.

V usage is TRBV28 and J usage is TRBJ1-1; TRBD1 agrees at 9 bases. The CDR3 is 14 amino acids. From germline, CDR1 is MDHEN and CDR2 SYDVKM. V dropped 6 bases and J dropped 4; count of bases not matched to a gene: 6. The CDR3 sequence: CASRVDRGRTEAFF. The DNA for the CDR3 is TGTGCCAGCAGAGTGGACAGGGGTCGCACTGAAGCTTTCTTT.

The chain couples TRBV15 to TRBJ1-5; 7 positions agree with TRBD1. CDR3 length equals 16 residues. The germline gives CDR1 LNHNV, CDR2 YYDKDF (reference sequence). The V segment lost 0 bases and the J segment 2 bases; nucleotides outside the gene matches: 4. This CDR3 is CATSRDSTGRNQPQHF. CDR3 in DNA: TGTGCCACCAGCAGAGATTCGACAGGGCGCAATCAGCCCCAGCATTTT.

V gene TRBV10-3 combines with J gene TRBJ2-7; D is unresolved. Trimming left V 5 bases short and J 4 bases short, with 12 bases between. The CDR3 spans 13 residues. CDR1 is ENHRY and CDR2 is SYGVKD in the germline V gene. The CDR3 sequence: CAISSDNSYEQYF. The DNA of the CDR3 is TGTGCCATCAGTTCCGACAACTCGTACGAGCAGTACTTC.

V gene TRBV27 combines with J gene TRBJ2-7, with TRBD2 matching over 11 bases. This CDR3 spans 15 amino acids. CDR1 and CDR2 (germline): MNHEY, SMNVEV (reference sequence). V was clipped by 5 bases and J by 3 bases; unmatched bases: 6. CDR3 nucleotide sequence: TGTGCCAGCAGTCCGACTAGCGGGGCGTTCTACGAGCAGTACTTC. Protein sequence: CASSPTSGAFYEQYF.